The text below deals with one T cell receptor (beta chain). Sequencing was performed with immunoSEQ multiplex PCR; in TCRdb, only in-frame clones are kept and a portion is missing. The sample lists around 150,000 clones; around 86% were seen once. The data belong to a study of control samples from healthy donors and cancer patients. Germline-derived CDR1 and CDR2 are PRHDT and FYEKMQ (reference sequence). The CDR3 extends over 14 amino acids. The V end lost 6 bases, the J end lost 0 bases, and 12 bases lay between the germline ends. This chain links TRBV13 with TRBJ2-7; the D is unclear. The sequence derives from a man aged 30 to 39 in good health. Sample: blood. The CDR3 is CASRKLANSYEQYF. The DNA of the CDR3 is TGTGCCAGCAGAAAACTCGCCAACTCCTACGAGCAGTACTTC.